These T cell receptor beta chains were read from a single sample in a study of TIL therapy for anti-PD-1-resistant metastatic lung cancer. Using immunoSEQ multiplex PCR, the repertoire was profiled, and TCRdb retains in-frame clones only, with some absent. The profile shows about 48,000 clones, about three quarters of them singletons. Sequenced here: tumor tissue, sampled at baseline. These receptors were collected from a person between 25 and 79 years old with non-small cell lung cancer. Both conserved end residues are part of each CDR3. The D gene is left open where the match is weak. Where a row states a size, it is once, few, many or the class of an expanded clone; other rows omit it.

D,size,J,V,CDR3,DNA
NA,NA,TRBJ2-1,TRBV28,CASSTSVREFYNEQFF,NA
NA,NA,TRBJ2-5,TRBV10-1,CASSAVSLDEEGTQYF,TGCGCCAGCAGTGCAGTCAGCCTTGACGAGGAAGGGACCCAGTACTTC
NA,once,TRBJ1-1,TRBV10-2,CASSAPRGGTEAFF,TGCGCCAGCAGTGCTCCGCGGGGAGGTACTGAAGCTTTCTTT
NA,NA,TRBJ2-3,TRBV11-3,CASSLTGHTQYF,TGTGCCAGCAGCCTCACGGGCCATACGCAGTATTTT
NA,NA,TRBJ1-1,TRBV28,CASFDSSDGYTEAFF,TGTGCCAGCTTCGATTCGAGTGACGGATACACTGAAGCTTTCTTT
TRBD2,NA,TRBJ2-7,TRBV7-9,CASSLVVGLAGFYEQYF,TGTGCCAGCAGCTTAGTGGTTGGTCTAGCGGGTTTCTACGAGCAGTACTTC
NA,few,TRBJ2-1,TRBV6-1,CASSGGGIYEQFF,TGTGCCAGCTCCGGAGGAGGAATTTATGAGCAGTTCTTC
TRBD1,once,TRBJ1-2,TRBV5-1,CASSLDGTGFNYGYTF,TGCGCCAGCAGCTTGGATGGGACAGGGTTTAACTATGGCTACACCTTC
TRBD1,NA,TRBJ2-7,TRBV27,CASSSTGFEQYF,TGTGCCAGCAGTTCGACAGGGTTCGAGCAGTACTTC
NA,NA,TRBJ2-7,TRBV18,CASSPRSHAVEQYF,TGTGCCAGCTCACCACGGTCGCACGCTGTCGAGCAGTACTTC
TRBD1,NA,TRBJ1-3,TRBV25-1,CASRQGGGGNTIYF,TGTGCCAGCAGACAAGGAGGGGGCGGAAACACCATATATTTT
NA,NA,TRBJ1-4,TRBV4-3,CASSRGLGRGGEKLFF,TGCGCCAGCAGCCGGGGGCTGGGGCGGGGAGGAGAAAAACTGTTTTTT
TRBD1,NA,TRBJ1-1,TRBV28,CASTGQGTNTEAFF,TGTGCCAGCACCGGACAGGGGACGAACACTGAAGCTTTCTTT
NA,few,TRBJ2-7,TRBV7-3,CASSLVENSYEQYF,TGTGCCAGCAGCTTAGTGGAGAACTCCTACGAGCAGTACTTC
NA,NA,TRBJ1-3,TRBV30,CAWRTESSGNTIYF,TGTGCCTGGCGGACGGAAAGCTCTGGAAACACCATATATTTT
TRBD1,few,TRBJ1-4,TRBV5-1,CASSWGTGKKANEKLFF,TGCGCCAGCAGCTGGGGGACAGGGAAGAAGGCTAATGAAAAACTGTTTTTT
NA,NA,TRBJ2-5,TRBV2,CASRRTKETQYF,TGTGCCAGCAGACGGACGAAAGAGACCCAGTACTTC
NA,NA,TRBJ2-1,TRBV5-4,CASSLLGADEQFF,TGTGCCAGCAGCTTGTTGGGGGCCGATGAGCAGTTCTTC
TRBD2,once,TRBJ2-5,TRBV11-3,CASSPGTSFQETQYF,TGTGCCAGCAGCCCCGGGACTAGCTTTCAAGAGACCCAGTACTTC
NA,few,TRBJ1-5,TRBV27,CASSLSGQGNQPQHF,TGTGCCAGCAGTTTATCGGGGCAGGGCAATCAGCCCCAGCATTTT
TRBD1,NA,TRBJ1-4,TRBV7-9,CASSSKIGQGLEKLFF,TGTGCCAGCAGCAGTAAAATAGGACAGGGTCTAGAAAAACTGTTTTTT
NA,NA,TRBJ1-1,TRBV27,CASSRQVANTEAFF,TGTGCCAGCAGTCGGCAGGTAGCGAACACTGAAGCTTTCTTT
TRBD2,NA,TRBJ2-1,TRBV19,CASSKTSGANEQFF,TGTGCCAGTAGTAAGACTAGCGGGGCTAATGAGCAGTTCTTC
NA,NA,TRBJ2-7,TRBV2,CASEGGGGNMYEQYF,TGTGCCAGCGAAGGGGGGGGCGGGAATATGTACGAGCAGTACTTC
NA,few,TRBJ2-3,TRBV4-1,CASSQVQGTDTQYF,TGCGCCAGCAGCCAAGTCCAGGGAACAGATACGCAGTATTTT
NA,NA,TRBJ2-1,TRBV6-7,CASGGGLSYNEQFF,TGTGCCAGCGGCGGGGGCCTCTCCTACAATGAGCAGTTCTTC
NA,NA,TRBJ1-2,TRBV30,CAWSVSAGLVGVYTF,TGTGCCTGGAGTGTATCCGCGGGGTTAGTGGGGGTCTACACCTTC
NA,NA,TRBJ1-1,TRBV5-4,CASSLDSLNTEAFF,TGTGCCAGCAGCCTCGACAGCTTGAACACTGAAGCTTTCTTT
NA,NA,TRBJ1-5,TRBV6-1,CASNMNGGQPQHF,TGTGCCAGCAATATGAACGGGGGTCAGCCCCAGCATTTT
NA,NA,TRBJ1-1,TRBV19,CASSIGWGGTEAFF,TGTGCCAGTAGTATAGGCTGGGGTGGAACTGAAGCTTTCTTT
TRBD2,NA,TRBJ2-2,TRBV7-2,CASSFKAGQNTGELFF,TGTGCCAGCAGCTTTAAAGCGGGGCAAAACACCGGGGAGCTGTTTTTT
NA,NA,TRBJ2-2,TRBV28,CASSEPSGSSAGELFF,TGTGCCAGCAGTGAACCCAGTGGGAGCAGTGCCGGGGAGCTGTTTTTT
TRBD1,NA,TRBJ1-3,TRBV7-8,CASSLGGGGNTIYF,TGTGCCAGCAGCCTAGGGGGCGGTGGAAACACCATATATTTT
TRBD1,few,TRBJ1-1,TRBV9,CASSGRTGWDTEAFF,TGTGCCAGCAGCGGAAGGACAGGGTGGGACACTGAAGCTTTCTTT
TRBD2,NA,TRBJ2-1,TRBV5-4,CASSLGGGGGTGNEQFF,TGTGCCAGCAGCTTGGGCGGTGGCGGGGGGACGGGAAATGAGCAGTTCTTC
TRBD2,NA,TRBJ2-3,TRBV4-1,CASSQDLLAGSTDTQYF,TGCGCCAGCAGCCAAGATCTGCTAGCGGGGAGCACAGATACGCAGTATTTT
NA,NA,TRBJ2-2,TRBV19,CASIRYQGMNTGELFF,TGTGCCAGTATCCGTTACCAGGGGATGAACACCGGGGAGCTGTTTTTT